One sample yielded the 30 T cell receptor beta chains listed below, sequenced in a study of PD-L1 blockade in urothelial cancer. As for time point: pretreatment peripheral blood. Produced via immunoSEQ multiplex PCR; TCRdb's table is partial and in-frame only. The sample yields 95,000 to 100,000 clones, over 75% seen once. This specimen consisted of PBMCs, obtained around atezolizumab (anti-PD-L1) treatment. Receptors originate from a man in his 60s with urothelial cancer.

The chain carries TRBV6-5 and TRBJ1-3; the D is unclear. Trimming took 0 bases from V and 0 from J, leaving 6 bases between them. This CDR3 has 15 amino acids. The germline V gene has CDR1 MNHEY and CDR2 SVGAGI. The CDR3 is CASSYSAVSGNTIYF. The CDR3 coding sequence is TGTGCCAGCAGTTACTCCGCAGTCTCTGGAAACACCATATATTTT.

The rearrangement uses TRBV6-1 and TRBJ1-1; 8 bases agree with TRBD1. V lost 3 bases, J lost 0 bases, and 6 bases stayed unmatched. CDR1 MNHNS and CDR2 SASEGT come from the germline V gene. CDR3 length equals 16 residues. The CDR3 loop is CASSDHARGLNTEAFF. The CDR3 DNA is TGTGCCAGCAGTGATCACGCCAGGGGGCTGAACACTGAAGCTTTCTTT.

The chain is built from TRBV27 and TRBJ2-7; D might be TRBD1 (6 bases). V was trimmed by 2 bases and J by 4 bases, leaving 15 bases between them. CDR1 and CDR2 from the germline V gene are MNHEY and SMNVEV (reference sequence). There are 15 residues in the CDR3. CDR3 coding DNA: TGTGCCAGCAGTTTAACGGCACAGGGAAGGTACGAGCAGTACTTC. It is translated as CASSLTAQGRYEQYF.

This clone has just a few counts. The genes are TRBV18 and TRBJ1-3; weak D call: TRBD1 (5 bases). Between the trimmed V and J ends, which lost 3 bases and 1 base, there was a span of 10 bases. Germline values: CDR1 KGHSH, CDR2 LQKENI. This CDR3 comprises 15 residues. CDR3 bases: TGTGCCAGCTCACCCAGGGAGGGGTCTGGAAACACCATATATTTT. Translated: CASSPREGSGNTIYF.

The chain links TRBV7-9 to TRBJ2-5; 14 nucleotides agree with TRBD2. V lost 5 bases and J lost 14; bases outside the gene matches: 10. There are 14 residues in the CDR3. CDR1 is SEHNR, CDR2 FQNEAQ, per germline (reference sequence). Written as DNA, the CDR3 is TGTGCCAGCAGCCCCGGGACTAGCGGGGGACCCTACTACTTC. Its translation: CASSPGTSGGPYYF.

This clone was picked up a small number of times. The chain is built from TRBV9 and TRBJ2-7; D unresolved. Germline CDR1 is SGDLS and CDR2 is YYNGEE. Trimming removed 3 bases at V and 0 bases at J, with 16 bases between. The CDR3 has 16 residues. The chain's CDR3 is CASSALPTVSSYEQYF. The CDR3 nucleotides read TGTGCCAGCAGCGCCCTCCCTACGGTGAGCTCCTACGAGCAGTACTTC.

V is TRBV7-9 and J is TRBJ2-5, with TRBD2 matching over 13 bases. The germline V gene has CDR1 SEHNR and CDR2 FQNEAQ (reference sequence). After removal of 6 bases from V and 3 bases from J, the junction contained 4 bases not matched to a gene. The CDR3 sequence is 15 residues long. CDR3 DNA: TGTGCCAGCAGTTCCGGACTAGCGGGGGAAGAGACCCAGTACTTC. Protein sequence: CASSSGLAGEETQYF. The variable domain in full, with the rest retrieved from reference TRBV7-9 and TRBJ2-5, is DTGVSQNPRHKITKRGQNVTFRCDPISEHNRLYWYRQTLGQGPEFLTYFQNEAQLEKSRLLSDRFSAERPKGSFSTLEIQRTEQGDSAMYLCASSSGLAGEETQYFGPGTRLLVL.

The chain links TRBV21-1 to TRBJ2-3; whether TRBD1, the table's D call, matches the DNA was not checked. TRBV21-1 is a pseudogene segment. This CDR3 contains 15 residues. CDR3 region: CASSKGPGLPDTQYF. The CDR3 DNA is TGTGCCAGCAGCAAAGGCCCAGGGCTGCCAGATACGCAGTATTTT.

This chain links TRBV30 with TRBJ2-1; TRBD2 aligns across 13 bases. In germline, CDR1 is GTSNPN, CDR2 SVGIG (reference sequence). This CDR3 has 18 amino acids. V shed 2 bases, J shed 2 bases, and the junction held 9 bases outside the gene matches. The CDR3 nucleotides are TGTGCCTGGAGTAAATCCCGGACTAGCGGGAGCGCCTACAATGAGCAGTTCTTC. Protein: CAWSKSRTSGSAYNEQFF. The full variable domain, in which reference TRBV30 and TRBJ2-1 provide the parts outside the CDR3, is SQTIHQWPATLVQPVGSPLSLECTVEGTSNPNLYWYRQAAGRGLQLLFYSVGIGQISSEVPQNLSASRPQDRQFILSSKKLLLSDSGFYLCAWSKSRTSGSAYNEQFFGPGTRLTVL.

The rearrangement joins TRBV5-1 to TRBJ2-7, with 10 bases that match TRBD1. The germline V gene encodes CDR1 SGHRS and CDR2 YFSETQ. This CDR3 has 14 amino acids. Trimming at V came to 6 bases and at J to 1 base, leaving 4 bases not matched to a gene. The CDR3 loop is CASNPGQGSYEQYF. DNA for the CDR3: TGCGCCAGCAACCCGGGACAGGGGTCCTACGAGCAGTACTTC.

The chain employs TRBV9 and TRBJ1-2, with TRBD1 identical over 7 bases. The CDR3 has 12 amino acids. Germline assignment: CDR1 SGDLS and CDR2 YYNGEE. The V gene end was trimmed by 0 bases and the J gene end by 8 bases; junction bases not matched to a gene: 1. As DNA, the CDR3 is TGTGCCAGCAGCGTAGCAGGGGGGGGCTACACCTTC. Its protein is CASSVAGGGYTF.

On this clone: At one boundary the junction diverges from the germline segment, which might be a read error. The chain couples TRBV6-1 to TRBJ2-7; tentatively, D is TRBD1 (5 bases). CDR1 MNHNS and CDR2 SASEGT come from the germline V gene. The CDR3 extends over 15 amino acids. The CDR3 protein is CASREETANSYEQYF. The CDR3 DNA follows: TGTGCCAGCAGGGAAGAGACAGCAAACTCCTACGAGCAGTACTTC.

The rearrangement links TRBV27 to TRBJ1-5; D is possibly TRBD1 (5 bases). Trimming cost V 2 bases and J 2 bases, with 16 bases left between them. The CDR3 extends over 17 amino acids. Germline V gene data show CDR1 as MNHEY and CDR2 as SMNVEV (reference sequence). CDR3 sequence (DNA): TGTGCCAGCAGTTTAGGGCAGGGCGGGGGTGGCAATCAGCCCCAGCATTTT. As protein: CASSLGQGGGGNQPQHF.

V gene TRBV28 combines with J gene TRBJ2-2, with D uncertain. Germline CDR1 MDHEN, CDR2 SYDVKM. The CDR3 runs 14 residues. V gave up 10 bases and J gave up 1 base, with 13 bases separating them. The CDR3 is CATLSHMNTGELFF. The CDR3 DNA sequence: TGTGCCACTCTCTCTCACATGAACACCGGGGAGCTGTTTTTT. The complete variable domain, with remaining parts taken from reference TRBV28 and TRBJ2-2, reads DVKVTQSSRYLVKRTGEKVFLECVQDMDHENMFWYRQDPGLGLRLIYFSYDVKMKEKGDIPEGYSVSREKKERFSLILESASTNQTSMYLCATLSHMNTGELFFGEGSRLTVL.

The chain employs TRBV27 and TRBJ2-5, with 10 nucleotides matching TRBD2. V shed 1 base and J 2 bases; nucleotides not matched to a gene: 4. Germline V CDR1 and CDR2: MNHEY, SMNVEV (reference sequence). This CDR3 is built from 16 residues. CDR3 nucleotides: TGTGCCAGCAGTTTATTCCCGACTAGCGGGCAAGAGACCCAGTACTTC. Protein product: CASSLFPTSGQETQYF.

The gene calls are TRBV5-6 and TRBJ1-2, with TRBD1 matching over 7 bases. V was pared by 3 bases and J by 6 bases, with 8 bases of the junction left unmatched. Germline V gives CDR1 SGHDT, CDR2 YYEEEE. The CDR3 extends over 14 amino acids. The CDR3 spells CASSWDTGDHGYTF. In nucleotides, the CDR3 is TGTGCCAGCAGCTGGGACACAGGGGACCATGGCTACACCTTC.

The rearrangement links TRBV2 to TRBJ1-5; D remains ambiguous. V was trimmed by 4 bases and J by 6 bases, leaving 13 bases between them. Germline values: CDR1 SNHLY, CDR2 FYNNEI. The CDR3 is made up of 14 amino acids. CDR3 region: CASSAPPRGQPQHF. The CDR3 nucleotides read TGTGCCAGCAGTGCCCCCCCTCGGGGTCAGCCCCAGCATTTT.

CDR3 loop: CASSLNAGANEQFF. The CDR3 DNA reads TGTGCCAGCAGCTTAAACGCAGGGGCCAATGAGCAGTTCTTC. V is TRBV7-3 and J is TRBJ2-1; D may be TRBD1 (6 bases). The CDR3 length is 14 residues. Trimming removed 1 base at V and 6 bases at J, with 10 bases between. Germline CDR1 is SGHTA and CDR2 is FQGTGA.

The chain links TRBV7-9 to TRBJ2-3; 8 positions match TRBD1. Trimming took 5 bases from V and 3 from J; bases not matched to a gene: 10. CDR3 length: 16 amino acids. In germline, CDR1 is SEHNR, CDR2 FQNEAQ (reference sequence). DNA of the CDR3: TGTGCCAGCAGCAAAACGGACAGGGACTGGACAGATACGCAGTATTTT. Translation gives CASSKTDRDWTDTQYF.

The J gene is TRBJ2-5, the V gene TRBV5-1; D gene ambiguous. The CDR3 has 13 residues. CDR1 SGHRS and CDR2 YFSETQ come from the germline V gene. V was shortened by 1 base and J by 2 bases, with 6 bases between the two germline ends. The CDR3 nucleotides read TGCGCCAGCAGCTTGCCCCCACAAGAGACCCAGTACTTC. This codes for CASSLPPQETQYF.

The rearrangement uses TRBV18 and TRBJ1-2; TRBD1 is a possible D gene (6 bases). The CDR3 covers 16 residues. Germline CDR1 and CDR2: KGHSH and LQKENI. The V and J ends lost 5 bases and 1 base respectively, with 17 bases between them. CDR3 residues: CASSSGFGGFNYGYTF. The CDR3 DNA is TGTGCCAGCTCATCAGGGTTTGGGGGCTTTAACTATGGCTACACCTTC. Full variable domain (rest looked up from reference TRBV18 and TRBJ1-2): NAGVMQNPRHLVRRRGQEARLRCSPMKGHSHVYWYRQLPEEGLKFMVYLQKENIIDESGMPKERFSAEFPKEGPSILRIQQVVRGDSAAYFCASSSGFGGFNYGYTFGSGTRLTVV.

The chain couples TRBV27 to TRBJ1-1; D is perhaps TRBD1 (6 bases). CDR1 is MNHEY, CDR2 SMNVEV, per germline (reference sequence). V was cut by 6 bases and J by 0 bases, with 17 bases left in between. This CDR3 has 16 residues. The DNA of the CDR3 is TGTGCCAGCAGCACCACAAGCGGGACACTGAACACTGAAGCTTTCTTT. Translated: CASSTTSGTLNTEAFF.

The chain carries TRBV7-2 and TRBJ2-3; 11 nucleotides agree with TRBD1. V shed 6 bases and J 3 bases; nucleotides not matched to a gene: 5. The CDR3 spans 15 residues. CDR1 is SGHTA, CDR2 FQGNSA, per germline. The CDR3 DNA follows: TGTGCCAGCAGTCGGGACAGGGGGTGGACAGATACGCAGTATTTT. Amino acids: CASSRDRGWTDTQYF.

This clone was found a few times. V usage is TRBV27 and J usage is TRBJ1-3; D is perhaps TRBD1 (6 bases). The CDR3 loop spans 13 amino acids. Germline V gene data show CDR1 as MNHEY and CDR2 as SMNVEV (reference sequence). Trimming took 6 bases from V and 7 from J, leaving 13 bases between them. The CDR3 here is CASSLSQGNTIYF. The CDR3, as DNA: TGTGCCAGCAGCCTATCACAGGGCAACACCATATATTTT.

This sequence joins TRBV5-6 and TRBJ1-6, with D maybe TRBD1 (6 bases). The CDR3 extends over 15 amino acids. CDR1 is SGHDT, CDR2 YYEEEE, per germline. Trimming cost V 1 base and J 11 bases, with 16 bases left between them. CDR3 sequence: CASSLKTGFVPPLHF. The CDR3 bases are TGTGCCAGCAGCTTGAAAACAGGGTTTGTTCCACCCCTCCACTTT.

This clone appeared a few times. The J gene is TRBJ1-1, the V gene TRBV7-9, with 7 nucleotides matching TRBD1. V was clipped by 0 bases and J by 5 bases; unmatched bases: 3. CDR1 is SEHNR and CDR2 is FQNEAQ in the germline V gene (reference sequence). The CDR3 totals 14 residues. The CDR3 DNA reads as TGTGCCAGCAGCTTAGCAAACAGGGGAACTGAAGCTTTCTTT. Its translation is CASSLANRGTEAFF. Variable domain in full (rest from reference TRBV7-9 and TRBJ1-1): DTGVSQNPRHKITKRGQNVTFRCDPISEHNRLYWYRQTLGQGPEFLTYFQNEAQLEKSRLLSDRFSAERPKGSFSTLEIQRTEQGDSAMYLCASSLANRGTEAFFGQGTRLTVV.

The rearrangement joins TRBV19 to TRBJ2-7, with 8 bases identical to TRBD2. The CDR3 totals 15 residues. In germline, CDR1 is LNHDA, CDR2 SQIVND (reference sequence). V gave up 6 bases and J gave up 0 bases; unmatched junction bases: 7. The CDR3 sequence is CASRPTSVVSYEQYF. CDR3 nucleotides: TGTGCCAGTAGGCCGACTAGCGTCGTCTCCTACGAGCAGTACTTC.

The chain joins TRBV27 to TRBJ2-1; 7 bases are a match to TRBD2. There are 16 residues in the CDR3. The V gene end was trimmed by 6 bases and the J gene end by 0 bases; junction bases not matched to a gene: 8. Per the germline V gene, CDR1 is MNHEY and CDR2 is SMNVEV (reference sequence). The CDR3 nucleotides read TGTGCCAGCAGCTTTTACGGGGGGAGCTCCTACAATGAGCAGTTCTTC. It is translated as CASSFYGGSSYNEQFF.

V usage is TRBV2 and J usage is TRBJ1-2, with 10 bases identical to TRBD1. J lost 2 bases, V lost 8 bases, and 2 bases had no gene match. The CDR3 loop spans 13 amino acids. Per germline, CDR1 SNHLY and CDR2 FYNNEI. The CDR3 is CASLGQGNYGYTF. In DNA form, the CDR3 reads TGTGCCAGCCTGGGACAGGGGAACTATGGCTACACCTTC.

The chain joins TRBV2 to TRBJ2-1, with 7 positions matching TRBD1. Germline CDR1 is SNHLY and CDR2 is FYNNEI. The V and J ends lost 4 bases and 10 bases, in that order; junction bases with no gene match: 7. The CDR3 extends over 13 amino acids. The CDR3 DNA reads TGTGCCAGCAGTGGACCTAGGGGGCGGGAGCAGTTCTTC. Its protein is CASSGPRGREQFF.